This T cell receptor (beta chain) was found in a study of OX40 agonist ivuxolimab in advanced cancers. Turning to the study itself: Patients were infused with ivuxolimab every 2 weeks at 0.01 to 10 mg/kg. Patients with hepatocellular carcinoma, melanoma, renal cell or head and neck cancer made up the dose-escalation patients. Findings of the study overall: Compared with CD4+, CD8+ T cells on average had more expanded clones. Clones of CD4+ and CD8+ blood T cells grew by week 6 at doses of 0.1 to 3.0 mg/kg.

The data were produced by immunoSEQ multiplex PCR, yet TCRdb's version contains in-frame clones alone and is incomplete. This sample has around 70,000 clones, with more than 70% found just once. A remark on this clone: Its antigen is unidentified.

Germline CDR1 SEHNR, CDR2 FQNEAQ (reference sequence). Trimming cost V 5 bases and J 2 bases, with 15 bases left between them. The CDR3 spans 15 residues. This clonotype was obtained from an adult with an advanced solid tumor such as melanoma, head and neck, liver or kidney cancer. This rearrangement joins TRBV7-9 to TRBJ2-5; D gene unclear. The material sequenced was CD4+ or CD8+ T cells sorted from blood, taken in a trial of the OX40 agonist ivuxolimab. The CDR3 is CASSPLASIQETQYF. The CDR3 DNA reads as TGTGCCAGCAGCCCATTGGCCTCGATTCAAGAGACCCAGTACTTC. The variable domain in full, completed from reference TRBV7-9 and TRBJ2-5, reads DTGVSQNPRHKITKRGQNVTFRCDPISEHNRLYWYRQTLGQGPEFLTYFQNEAQLEKSRLLSDRFSAERPKGSFSTLEIQRTEQGDSAMYLCASSPLASIQETQYFGPGTRLLVL.